This is a list of T cell receptor beta chains from one sample in a study of PD-1 blockade in classical Hodgkin lymphoma. Clones were sequenced by immunoSEQ multiplex PCR, and TCRdb holds only the in-frame ones, with some missing. The sample holds some 11,000 clones, 74% seen once. Sequencing was performed on CD4+ T cells from blood, taken before the fourth cycle of nivolumab. These receptor sequences come from a human donor with classical Hodgkin lymphoma. Both conserved end residues are part of each CDR3. The D gene is left open where the match is weak. Only some rows state a clone size, as once, few, many or a class for expanded clones.

>NA|TRBJ1-3|NA|TRBV9
TGTGCCAGCAGCGCCCGGGGTCACTCTGGAAACACCATATATTTT
CASSARGHSGNTIYF
>NA|TRBJ2-3|NA|TRBV4-2
TGTGCCAGCAGCCTAAACCGGGAGGATACGCAGTATTTT
CASSLNREDTQYF
>NA|TRBJ1-2|NA|TRBV28
TGTGCCAGCAGCCCACACTATGGCTACACCTTC
CASSPHYGYTF
>TRBD1|TRBJ1-2|NA|TRBV27
TGTGCCAGCAGTGGGGGACAGGGGGGTGGAGGCTACACCTTC
CASSGGQGGGGYTF
>NA|TRBJ2-7|NA|TRBV6-5
TGTGCCAGCAGTTACGGGCAGAACAACTACGAGCAGTACTTC
CASSYGQNNYEQYF
>TRBD2|TRBJ2-7|NA|TRBV5-1
TGCGCCAGCAGCTTGGGGGAGGGGTACGAGCAGTACTTC
CASSLGEGYEQYF
>NA|TRBJ2-7|NA|TRBV4-1
TGCGCCAGCAGCCAAGAAAATCTCTCCGAGCAGTACTTC
CASSQENLSEQYF
>NA|TRBJ2-1|NA|TRBV4-1
TGCGCCAGCAGCCAAGTTAATATGGTTTCCTACAATGAGCAGTTCTTC
CASSQVNMVSYNEQFF
>NA|TRBJ2-2|NA|TRBV7-2
TGTGCCAGCAGCTTAGGGTTCGAGGGCGGGGAGCTGTTTTTT
CASSLGFEGGELFF
>NA|TRBJ2-5|NA|TRBV30
TGTGCCTGGAGGTCGGGTAGCGAGACCCAGTACTTC
CAWRSGSETQYF
>NA|TRBJ1-4|NA|TRBV18
TGTGCCAGCTCACCACAGTTAACAGGGTGGGCTAATGAAAAACTGTTTTTT
CASSPQLTGWANEKLFF
>TRBD1|TRBJ2-6|few|TRBV28
TGTGCCAGCAGTTCGAACACACAGGGGGCCTATTCTCCTTTCTCTGGGGCCAACGTCCTGACTTTC
CASSSNTQGAYSPFSGANVLTF
>TRBD1|TRBJ1-6|few|TRBV10-3
TGTGCCATCAGTGAGGATTACGGGACAGGGAATTCACCCCTCCACTTT
CAISEDYGTGNSPLHF
>NA|TRBJ1-1|NA|TRBV28
TGTGCCAGCAGTTTGGGGGGGCGAGTCGCCACTGAAGCTTTCTTT
CASSLGGRVATEAFF
>TRBD1|TRBJ1-5|few|TRBV18
TGTGCCAGCTCCGGACAGGGCAGCAATCAGCCCCAGCATTTT
CASSGQGSNQPQHF
>NA|TRBJ1-4|NA|TRBV19
TGTGCCAGTAGGAACAGGGACCGCCGTCCTCCCGTTAATGAAAAACTGTTTTTT
CASRNRDRRPPVNEKLFF
>NA|TRBJ1-5|few|TRBV19
TGTGCCAGTAGACTAGTGGGCCAGCCCCAGCATTTT
CASRLVGQPQHF
>TRBD2|TRBJ2-3|NA|TRBV5-1
TGCGCCAGCAGCTTGGGCCCCAGCGGGGGCACAGATACGCAGTATTTT
CASSLGPSGGTDTQYF
>TRBD1|TRBJ2-6|few|TRBV5-1
TGCGCCAGCAGCTCGACAGGGGCGCTCTCTGGGGCCAACGTCCTGACTTTC
CASSSTGALSGANVLTF
>NA|TRBJ2-5|NA|TRBV4-1
TGCGCCAGCAGCCAAGAGTCTCTGGGGGCTAAAGAGACCCAGTACTTC
CASSQESLGAKETQYF
>TRBD1|TRBJ1-4|NA|TRBV7-6
TGTGCCAGCAGCCAGGGACAGGGAGGCGAAAAACTGTTTTTT
CASSQGQGGEKLFF
>TRBD1|TRBJ1-2|few|TRBV4-1
TGCGCCAGCAGCCCAAGAGGACAGGACTATGGCTACACCTTC
CASSPRGQDYGYTF
>NA|TRBJ1-4|NA|TRBV30
TGTGCCTGGAGTGTACAGGGCGGGGGAAAACTGTTTTTT
CAWSVQGGGKLFF
>NA|TRBJ2-5|NA|TRBV27
TGTGCCAGCAGTTCACGGGGACCAGTTGAGACCCAGTACTTC
CASSSRGPVETQYF
>NA|TRBJ1-1|once|TRBV30
TGTGCCTGGAATTCAAAGGCAGGGTTGGACACTGAAGCTTTCTTT
CAWNSKAGLDTEAFF
>NA|TRBJ2-6|NA|TRBV9
TGTGCCAGCACCCCTGGGGGGGGCGCTGGGGCCAACGTCCTGACTTTC
CASTPGGGAGANVLTF